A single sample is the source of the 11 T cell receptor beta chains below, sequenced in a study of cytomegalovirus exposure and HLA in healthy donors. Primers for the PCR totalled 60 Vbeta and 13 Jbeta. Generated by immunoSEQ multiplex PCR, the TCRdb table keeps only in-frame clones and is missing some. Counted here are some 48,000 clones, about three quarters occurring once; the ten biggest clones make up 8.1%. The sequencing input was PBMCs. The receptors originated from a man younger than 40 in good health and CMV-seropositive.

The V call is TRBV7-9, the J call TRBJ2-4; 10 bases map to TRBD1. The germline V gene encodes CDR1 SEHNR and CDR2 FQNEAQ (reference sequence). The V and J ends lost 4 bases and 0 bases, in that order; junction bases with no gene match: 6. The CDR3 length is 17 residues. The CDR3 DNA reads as TGTGCCAGCAGCTCGACTAGACAGGGGGCAGCCAAAAACATTCAGTACTTC. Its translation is CASSSTRQGAAKNIQYF.

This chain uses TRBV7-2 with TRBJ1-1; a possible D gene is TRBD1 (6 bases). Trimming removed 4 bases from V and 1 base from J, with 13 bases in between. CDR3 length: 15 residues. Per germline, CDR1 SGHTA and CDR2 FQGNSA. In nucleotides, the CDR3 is TGTGCCAGCAGCTACTTCCAGGGGTGGAACACTGAAGCTTTCTTT. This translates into CASSYFQGWNTEAFF.

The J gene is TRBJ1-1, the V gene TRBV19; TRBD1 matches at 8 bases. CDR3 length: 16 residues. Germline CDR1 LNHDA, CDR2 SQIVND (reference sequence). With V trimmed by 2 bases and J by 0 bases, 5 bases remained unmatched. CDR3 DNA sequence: TGTGCCAGTAGTATAAGGGCAGGGGGCCTGAACACTGAAGCTTTCTTT. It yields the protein CASSIRAGGLNTEAFF.

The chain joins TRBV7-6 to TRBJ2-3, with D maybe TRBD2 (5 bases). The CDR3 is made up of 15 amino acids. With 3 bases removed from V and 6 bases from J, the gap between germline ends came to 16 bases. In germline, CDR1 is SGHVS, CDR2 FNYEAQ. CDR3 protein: CASSLDISSIDTQYF. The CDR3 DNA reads TGTGCCAGCAGCTTGGATATTTCTAGCATCGATACGCAGTATTTT.

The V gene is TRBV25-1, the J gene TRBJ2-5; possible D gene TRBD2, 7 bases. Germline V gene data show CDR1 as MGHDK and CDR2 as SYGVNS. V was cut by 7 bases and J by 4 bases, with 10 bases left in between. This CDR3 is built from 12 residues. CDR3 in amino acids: CASMRGGETQYF. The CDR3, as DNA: TGTGCCAGCATGAGGGGGGGAGAGACCCAGTACTTC.

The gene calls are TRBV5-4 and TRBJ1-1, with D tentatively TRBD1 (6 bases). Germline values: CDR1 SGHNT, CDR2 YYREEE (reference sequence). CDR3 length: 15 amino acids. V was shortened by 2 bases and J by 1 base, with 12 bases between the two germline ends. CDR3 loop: CASSFGGAANTEAFF. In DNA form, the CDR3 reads TGTGCCAGCAGCTTTGGGGGGGCTGCGAACACTGAAGCTTTCTTT. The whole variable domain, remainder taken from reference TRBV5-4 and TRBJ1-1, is ETGVTQSPTHLIKTRGQQVTLRCSSQSGHNTVSWYQQALGQGPQFIFQYYREEENGRGNFPPRFSGLQFPNYSSELNVNALELDDSALYLCASSFGGAANTEAFFGQGTRLTVV.

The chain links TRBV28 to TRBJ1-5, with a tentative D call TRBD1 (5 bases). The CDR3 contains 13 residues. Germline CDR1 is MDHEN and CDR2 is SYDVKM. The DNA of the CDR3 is TGTGCAGGGCAGGGAGGGTACAATCAGCCCCAGCATTTT. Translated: CAGQGGYNQPQHF.

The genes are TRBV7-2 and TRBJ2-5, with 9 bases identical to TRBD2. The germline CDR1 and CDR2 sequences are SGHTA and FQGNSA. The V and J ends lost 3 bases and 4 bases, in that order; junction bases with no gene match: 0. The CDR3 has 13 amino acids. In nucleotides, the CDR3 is TGTGCCAGCAGCTTTAGCGGGGGAGAGACCCAGTACTTC. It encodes CASSFSGGETQYF.

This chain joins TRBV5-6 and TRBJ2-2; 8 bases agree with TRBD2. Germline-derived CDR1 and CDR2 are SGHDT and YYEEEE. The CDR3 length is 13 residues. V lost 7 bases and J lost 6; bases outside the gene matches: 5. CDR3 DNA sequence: TGTGCCAGCGGACTAGCTGGGGCCGGGGAGCTGTTTTTT. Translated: CASGLAGAGELFF.

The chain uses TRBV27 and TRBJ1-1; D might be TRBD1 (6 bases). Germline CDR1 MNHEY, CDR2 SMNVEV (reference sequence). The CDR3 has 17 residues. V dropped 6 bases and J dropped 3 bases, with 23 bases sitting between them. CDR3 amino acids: CASRLRGRGAADTEAFF. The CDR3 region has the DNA TGTGCCAGCAGGCTCCGGGGACGGGGGGCGGCGGACACTGAAGCTTTCTTT.

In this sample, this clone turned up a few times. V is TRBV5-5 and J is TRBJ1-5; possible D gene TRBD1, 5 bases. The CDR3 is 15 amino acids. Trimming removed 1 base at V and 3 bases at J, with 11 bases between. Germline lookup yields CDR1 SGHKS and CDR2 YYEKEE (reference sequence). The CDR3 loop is CASSLSAGPNQPQHF. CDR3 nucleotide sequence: TGTGCCAGCAGCTTGTCCGCGGGGCCCAATCAGCCCCAGCATTTT.